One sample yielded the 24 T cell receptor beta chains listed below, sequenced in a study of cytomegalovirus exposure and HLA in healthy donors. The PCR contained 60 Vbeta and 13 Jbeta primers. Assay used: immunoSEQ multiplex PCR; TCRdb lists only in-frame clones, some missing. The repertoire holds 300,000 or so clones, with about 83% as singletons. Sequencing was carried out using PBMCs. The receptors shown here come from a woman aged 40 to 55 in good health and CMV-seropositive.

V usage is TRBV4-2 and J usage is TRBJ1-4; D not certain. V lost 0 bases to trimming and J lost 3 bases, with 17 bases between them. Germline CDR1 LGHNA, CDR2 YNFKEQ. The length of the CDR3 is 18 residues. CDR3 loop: CASSQEGIRGFANEKLFF. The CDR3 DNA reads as TGTGCCAGCAGCCAAGAGGGGATAAGAGGGTTCGCTAATGAAAAACTGTTTTTT.

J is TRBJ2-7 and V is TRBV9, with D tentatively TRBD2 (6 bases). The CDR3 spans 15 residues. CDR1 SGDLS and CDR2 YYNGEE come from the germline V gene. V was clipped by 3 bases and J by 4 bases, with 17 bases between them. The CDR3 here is CASSESPGGVYEQYF. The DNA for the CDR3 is TGTGCCAGCAGCGAGTCCCCGGGCGGGGTATACGAGCAGTACTTC.

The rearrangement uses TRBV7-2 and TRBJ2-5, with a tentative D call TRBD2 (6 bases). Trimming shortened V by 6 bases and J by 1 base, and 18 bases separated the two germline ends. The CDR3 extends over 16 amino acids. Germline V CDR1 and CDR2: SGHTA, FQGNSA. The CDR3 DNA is TGTGCCAGCAGTCGTCTCCGGGGAGGTTTCCAAGAGACCCAGTACTTC. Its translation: CASSRLRGGFQETQYF.

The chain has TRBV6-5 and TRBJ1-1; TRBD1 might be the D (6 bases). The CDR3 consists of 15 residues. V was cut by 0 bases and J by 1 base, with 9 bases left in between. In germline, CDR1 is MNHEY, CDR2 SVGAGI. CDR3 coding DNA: TGTGCCAGCAGTTACTCGTGGGGGCAGAACACTGAAGCTTTCTTT. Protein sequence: CASSYSWGQNTEAFF.

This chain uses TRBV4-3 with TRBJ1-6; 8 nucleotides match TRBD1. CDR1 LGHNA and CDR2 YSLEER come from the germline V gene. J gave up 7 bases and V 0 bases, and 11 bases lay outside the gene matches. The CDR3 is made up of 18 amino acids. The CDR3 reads CASSQDYGRGQGNSPLHF. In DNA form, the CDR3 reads TGCGCCAGCAGCCAAGATTACGGCAGGGGGCAGGGAAATTCACCCCTCCACTTT.

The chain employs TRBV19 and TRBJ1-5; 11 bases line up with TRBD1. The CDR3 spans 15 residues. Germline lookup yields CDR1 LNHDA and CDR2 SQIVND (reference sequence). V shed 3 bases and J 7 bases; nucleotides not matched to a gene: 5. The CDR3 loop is CASSIGQGAGQPQHF. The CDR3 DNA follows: TGTGCCAGTAGTATCGGACAGGGGGCTGGGCAGCCCCAGCATTTT.

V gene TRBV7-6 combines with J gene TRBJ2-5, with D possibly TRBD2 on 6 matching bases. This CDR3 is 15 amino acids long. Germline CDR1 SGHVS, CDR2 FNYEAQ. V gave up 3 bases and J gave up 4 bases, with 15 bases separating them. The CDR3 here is CASSLGSGRLETQYF. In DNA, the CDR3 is TGTGCCAGCAGCTTGGGTAGCGGCAGATTAGAGACCCAGTACTTC.

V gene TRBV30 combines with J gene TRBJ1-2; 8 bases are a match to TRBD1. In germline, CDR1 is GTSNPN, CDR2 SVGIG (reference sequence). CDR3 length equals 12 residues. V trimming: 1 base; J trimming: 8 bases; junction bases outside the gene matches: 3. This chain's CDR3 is CAWSDRGNGYTF. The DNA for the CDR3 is TGTGCCTGGAGTGACAGGGGGAACGGCTACACCTTC.

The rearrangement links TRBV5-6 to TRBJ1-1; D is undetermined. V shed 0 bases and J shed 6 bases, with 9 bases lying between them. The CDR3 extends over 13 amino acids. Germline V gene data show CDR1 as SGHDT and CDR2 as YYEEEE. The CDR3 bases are TGTGCCAGCAGCTTGGGAGGTCTTTCTGAAGCTTTCTTT. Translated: CASSLGGLSEAFF. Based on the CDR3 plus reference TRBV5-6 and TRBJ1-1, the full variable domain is DAGVTQSPTHLIKTRGQQVTLRCSPKSGHDTVSWYQQALGQGPQFIFQYYEEEERQRGNFPDRFSGHQFPNYSSELNVNALLLGDSALYLCASSLGGLSEAFFGQGTRLTVV.

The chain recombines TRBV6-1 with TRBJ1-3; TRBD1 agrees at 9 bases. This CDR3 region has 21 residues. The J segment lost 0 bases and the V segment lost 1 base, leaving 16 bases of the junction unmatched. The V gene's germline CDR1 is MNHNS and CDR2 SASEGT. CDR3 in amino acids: CASSEVLPGGQGYFSGNTIYF. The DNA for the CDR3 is TGTGCCAGCAGTGAAGTCTTGCCAGGCGGACAGGGGTATTTCTCTGGAAACACCATATATTTT.

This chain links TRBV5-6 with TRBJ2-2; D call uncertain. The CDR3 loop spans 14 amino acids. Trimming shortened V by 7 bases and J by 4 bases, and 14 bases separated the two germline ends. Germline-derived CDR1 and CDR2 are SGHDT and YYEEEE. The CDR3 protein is CASAFGGGTGELFF. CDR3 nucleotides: TGTGCCAGCGCCTTCGGTGGCGGCACCGGGGAGCTGTTTTTT. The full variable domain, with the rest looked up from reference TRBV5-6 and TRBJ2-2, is DAGVTQSPTHLIKTRGQQVTLRCSPKSGHDTVSWYQQALGQGPQFIFQYYEEEERQRGNFPDRFSGHQFPNYSSELNVNALLLGDSALYLCASAFGGGTGELFFGEGSRLTVL.

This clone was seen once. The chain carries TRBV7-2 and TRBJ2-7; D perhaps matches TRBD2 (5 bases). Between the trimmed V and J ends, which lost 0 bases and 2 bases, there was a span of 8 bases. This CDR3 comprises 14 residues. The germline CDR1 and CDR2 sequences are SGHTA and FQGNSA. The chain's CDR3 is CASSLAAGTYEQYF. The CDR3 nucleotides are TGTGCCAGCAGCTTAGCGGCGGGCACCTACGAGCAGTACTTC.

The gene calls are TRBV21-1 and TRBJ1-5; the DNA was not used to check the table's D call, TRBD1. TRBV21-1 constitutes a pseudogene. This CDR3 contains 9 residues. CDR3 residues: CASSPAQHF. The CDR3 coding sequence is TGTGCCAGCAGCCCAGCCCAGCATTTT.

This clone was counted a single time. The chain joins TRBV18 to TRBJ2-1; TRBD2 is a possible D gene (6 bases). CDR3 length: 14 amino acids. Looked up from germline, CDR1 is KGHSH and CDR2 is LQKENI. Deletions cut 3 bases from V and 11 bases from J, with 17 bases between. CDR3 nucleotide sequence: TGTGCCAGCTCACCCGGGCAGGGTCTAGCGCAGCAGTTCTTC. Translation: CASSPGQGLAQQFF. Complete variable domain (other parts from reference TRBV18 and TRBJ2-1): NAGVMQNPRHLVRRRGQEARLRCSPMKGHSHVYWYRQLPEEGLKFMVYLQKENIIDESGMPKERFSAEFPKEGPSILRIQQVVRGDSAAYFCASSPGQGLAQQFFGPGTRLTVL.

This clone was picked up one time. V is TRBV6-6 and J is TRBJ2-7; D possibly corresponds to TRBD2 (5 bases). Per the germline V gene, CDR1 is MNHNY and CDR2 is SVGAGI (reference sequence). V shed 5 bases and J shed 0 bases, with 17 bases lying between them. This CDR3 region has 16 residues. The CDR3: CASSPLGKGGSYEQYF. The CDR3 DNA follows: TGTGCCAGCAGTCCCCTCGGGAAGGGTGGCTCCTACGAGCAGTACTTC.

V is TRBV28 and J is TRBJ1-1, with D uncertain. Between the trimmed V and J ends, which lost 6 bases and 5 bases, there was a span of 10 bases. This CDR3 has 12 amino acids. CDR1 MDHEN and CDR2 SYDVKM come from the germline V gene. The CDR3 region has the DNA TGTGCCAGCAGGTACCCGCGGACTGAAGCTTTCTTT. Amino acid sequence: CASRYPRTEAFF.

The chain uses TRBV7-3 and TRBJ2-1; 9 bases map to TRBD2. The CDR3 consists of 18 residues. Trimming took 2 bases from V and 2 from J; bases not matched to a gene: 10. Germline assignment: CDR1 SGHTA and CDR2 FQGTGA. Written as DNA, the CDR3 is TGTGCCAGCAGCTTAGGCCCCCCGGGACTAGCCGCCTACAATGAGCAGTTCTTC. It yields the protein CASSLGPPGLAAYNEQFF.

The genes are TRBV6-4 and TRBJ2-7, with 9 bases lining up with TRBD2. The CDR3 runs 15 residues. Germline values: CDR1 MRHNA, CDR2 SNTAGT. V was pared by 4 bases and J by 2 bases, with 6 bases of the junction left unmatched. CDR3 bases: TGTGCCAGCAGTGCGGCGGGAGGGCCCCCCTACGAGCAGTACTTC. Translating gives CASSAAGGPPYEQYF.

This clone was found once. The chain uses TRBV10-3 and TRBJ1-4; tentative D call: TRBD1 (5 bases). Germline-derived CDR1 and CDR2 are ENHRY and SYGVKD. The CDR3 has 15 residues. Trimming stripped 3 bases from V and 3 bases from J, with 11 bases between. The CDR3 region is CAISETGFANEKLFF. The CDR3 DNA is TGTGCCATCAGTGAAACAGGCTTCGCTAATGAAAAACTGTTTTTT.

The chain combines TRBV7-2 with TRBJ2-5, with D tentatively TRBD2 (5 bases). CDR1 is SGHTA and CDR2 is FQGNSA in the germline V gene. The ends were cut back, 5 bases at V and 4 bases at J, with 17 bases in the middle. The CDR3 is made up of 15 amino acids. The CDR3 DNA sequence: TGTGCCAGCAGCCCATCACTAGTCTTGGGAGAGACCCAGTACTTC. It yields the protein CASSPSLVLGETQYF.

CDR3 protein: CASSSRRTGANLWDYEQYF. As DNA, the CDR3 is TGTGCCAGCAGTAGCCGGAGGACAGGGGCCAACCTGTGGGACTACGAGCAGTACTTC. The chain recombines TRBV28 with TRBJ2-7; 9 bases are shared with TRBD1. The CDR3 is made up of 19 amino acids. Germline V gene sequence: CDR1 MDHEN, CDR2 SYDVKM. V trimming: 5 bases; J trimming: 3 bases; junction bases outside the gene matches: 20.

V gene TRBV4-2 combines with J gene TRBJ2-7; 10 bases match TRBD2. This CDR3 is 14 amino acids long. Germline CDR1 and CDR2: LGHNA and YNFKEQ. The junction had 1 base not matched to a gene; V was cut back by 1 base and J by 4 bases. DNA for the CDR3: TGTGCCAGCAGCCAAGGAGCGGGAGGGTACGAGCAGTACTTC. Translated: CASSQGAGGYEQYF.

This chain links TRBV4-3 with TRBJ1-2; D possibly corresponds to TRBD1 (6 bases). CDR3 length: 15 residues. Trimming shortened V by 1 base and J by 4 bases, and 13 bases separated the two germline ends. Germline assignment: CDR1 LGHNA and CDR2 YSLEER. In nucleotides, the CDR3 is TGCGCCAGCAGCCAAGGGGGGGGGCGATTCTATGGCTACACCTTC. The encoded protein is CASSQGGGRFYGYTF.

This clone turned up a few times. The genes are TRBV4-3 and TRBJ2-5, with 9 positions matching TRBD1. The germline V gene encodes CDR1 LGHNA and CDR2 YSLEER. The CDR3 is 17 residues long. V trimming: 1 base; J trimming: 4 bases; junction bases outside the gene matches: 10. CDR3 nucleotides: TGCGCCAGCAGCCAAGTCGGATACAGGGGGCCGGGAGAGACCCAGTACTTC. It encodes CASSQVGYRGPGETQYF.